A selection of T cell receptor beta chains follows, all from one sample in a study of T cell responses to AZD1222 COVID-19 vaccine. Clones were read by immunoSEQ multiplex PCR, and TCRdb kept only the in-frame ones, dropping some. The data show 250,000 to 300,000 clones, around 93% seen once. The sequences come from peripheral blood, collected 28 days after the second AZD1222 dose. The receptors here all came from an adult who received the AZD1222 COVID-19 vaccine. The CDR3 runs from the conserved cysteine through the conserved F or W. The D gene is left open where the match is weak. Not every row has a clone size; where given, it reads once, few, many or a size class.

cdr3_nt: TGTGCCAGCAGCATTCTAGAGTCCTACGAGCAGTACTTC; cdr3_aa: CASSILESYEQYF; cdr3_length: 13; j_call: TRBJ2-7; clone_size: NA; v_call: TRBV11-2; d_call: NA
cdr3_nt: TGCGCCAGCAGCTATCCCCGCGGGGAGGGCACTGAAGCTTTCTTT; cdr3_aa: CASSYPRGEGTEAFF; cdr3_length: 15; j_call: TRBJ1-1; clone_size: NA; v_call: TRBV5-1; d_call: NA
cdr3_nt: TGTGCCATCAGTGAGCCAGCCGAAGGCCCGGAGGGATATGGCTACACCTTC; cdr3_aa: CAISEPAEGPEGYGYTF; cdr3_length: 17; j_call: TRBJ1-2; clone_size: NA; v_call: TRBV10-3; d_call: NA
cdr3_nt: TGTGCCAGCAGTTTAAGTGGTGTCAGCCGCGGTTCACCCCTCCACTTT; cdr3_aa: CASSLSGVSRGSPLHF; cdr3_length: 16; j_call: TRBJ1-6; clone_size: once; v_call: TRBV28; d_call: NA
cdr3_nt: TGCGCCAGCAGACCTGGAGGGCCGGGTACAGATACGCAGTATTTT; cdr3_aa: CASRPGGPGTDTQYF; cdr3_length: 15; j_call: TRBJ2-3; clone_size: NA; v_call: TRBV5-1; d_call: NA
cdr3_nt: TGTGCCAGCAGTGAATGGACTAGCGGGGGGCTGCCGGGCACAGATACGCAGTATTTT; cdr3_aa: CASSEWTSGGLPGTDTQYF; cdr3_length: 19; j_call: TRBJ2-3; clone_size: NA; v_call: TRBV2; d_call: TRBD2
cdr3_nt: TGTGCCAGCAGCAACCCTGGGAGGCAGGGGTACTCCTACGAGCAGTACTTC; cdr3_aa: CASSNPGRQGYSYEQYF; cdr3_length: 17; j_call: TRBJ2-7; clone_size: NA; v_call: TRBV28; d_call: NA
cdr3_nt: TGTGCCAGTAGTCCCGGACTAGGTCCCTACAATGAGCAGTTCTTC; cdr3_aa: CASSPGLGPYNEQFF; cdr3_length: 15; j_call: TRBJ2-1; clone_size: NA; v_call: TRBV19; d_call: TRBD2
cdr3_nt: TGTGCCATCAGTGGGGGACAGGGGGCGCTTTACGAGCAGTACTTC; cdr3_aa: CAISGGQGALYEQYF; cdr3_length: 15; j_call: TRBJ2-7; clone_size: NA; v_call: TRBV10-3; d_call: TRBD1
cdr3_nt: TGTGCCAGCAGTCGACTAGTCACAGAGACCCAGTACTTC; cdr3_aa: CASSRLVTETQYF; cdr3_length: 13; j_call: TRBJ2-5; clone_size: once; v_call: TRBV28; d_call: NA
cdr3_nt: TGTGCCAGCAGCCAGGGGGTTTGGTCTAATTCACCCCTCCACTTT; cdr3_aa: CASSQGVWSNSPLHF; cdr3_length: 15; j_call: TRBJ1-6; clone_size: NA; v_call: TRBV7-2; d_call: TRBD1
cdr3_nt: TGTGCCAGCAGTAACCTCCCGCGGCAGGACTCCTACGAGCAGTACTTC; cdr3_aa: CASSNLPRQDSYEQYF; cdr3_length: 16; j_call: TRBJ2-7; clone_size: NA; v_call: TRBV28; d_call: NA
cdr3_nt: TGTGCCTGGAGTCGGAACTACGAGCAGTACTTC; cdr3_aa: CAWSRNYEQYF; cdr3_length: 11; j_call: TRBJ2-7; clone_size: once; v_call: TRBV30; d_call: NA
cdr3_nt: TGTGCCAGCAGCCCCCCCCCGGCCGCTCCTGATGTCGAGCAGTACTTC; cdr3_aa: CASSPPPAAPDVEQYF; cdr3_length: 16; j_call: TRBJ2-7; clone_size: NA; v_call: TRBV3-1/TRBV3-2; d_call: NA
cdr3_nt: TGTGCCAGCAGTCCGACAGGGGCTCACACTGAAGCTTTCTTT; cdr3_aa: CASSPTGAHTEAFF; cdr3_length: 14; j_call: TRBJ1-1; clone_size: NA; v_call: TRBV28; d_call: TRBD1
cdr3_nt: TGTGCCAGCAGGGACCTAGGTGAGCAGTTCTTC; cdr3_aa: CASRDLGEQFF; cdr3_length: 11; j_call: TRBJ2-1; clone_size: NA; v_call: TRBV12-3/TRBV12-4; d_call: NA
cdr3_nt: TGTGCCACCAGGGAGGGGACCCTAAGGGCGCAGTATTTT; cdr3_aa: CATREGTLRAQYF; cdr3_length: 13; j_call: TRBJ2-3; clone_size: NA; v_call: TRBV15; d_call: NA
cdr3_nt: TGTGCCAGCAGCTCCAGGGTGGGGAATACTCCACCCGGGGAGCTGTTTTTT; cdr3_aa: CASSSRVGNTPPGELFF; cdr3_length: 17; j_call: TRBJ2-2; clone_size: NA; v_call: TRBV11-2; d_call: NA
cdr3_nt: TGTGCCAGCAGTTTATGGGCCGGGGGGGTAGCTTTCTTT; cdr3_aa: CASSLWAGGVAFF; cdr3_length: 13; j_call: TRBJ1-1; clone_size: NA; v_call: TRBV27; d_call: NA
cdr3_nt: TGTGCCACCAGTGATAGACTGCCCTCTGGGGCCAACGTCCTGACTTTC; cdr3_aa: CATSDRLPSGANVLTF; cdr3_length: 16; j_call: TRBJ2-6; clone_size: NA; v_call: TRBV24-1; d_call: NA
cdr3_nt: TGTGCCAGCAGCCCTGAAGGTCTCAATCAGCCCCAGCATTTT; cdr3_aa: CASSPEGLNQPQHF; cdr3_length: 14; j_call: TRBJ1-5; clone_size: NA; v_call: TRBV11-2; d_call: NA
cdr3_nt: TGTGCCAGCAGTGAACGGGGGACAAATGGCTACACCTTC; cdr3_aa: CASSERGTNGYTF; cdr3_length: 13; j_call: TRBJ1-2; clone_size: NA; v_call: TRBV6-1; d_call: NA
cdr3_nt: TGTGCCAGTAGCGATGGGGCTTATCGCACAGATACGCAGTATTTT; cdr3_aa: CASSDGAYRTDTQYF; cdr3_length: 15; j_call: TRBJ2-3; clone_size: NA; v_call: TRBV19; d_call: NA
cdr3_nt: TGTGCCAGCAGCCCCCTTGTTGCTAACTATGGCTACACCTTC; cdr3_aa: CASSPLVANYGYTF; cdr3_length: 14; j_call: TRBJ1-2; clone_size: NA; v_call: TRBV4-2; d_call: NA
cdr3_nt: TGTGCCAGCAGTCAGGGCATTAACTATGGCTACACCTTC; cdr3_aa: CASSQGINYGYTF; cdr3_length: 13; j_call: TRBJ1-2; clone_size: NA; v_call: TRBV2; d_call: NA
cdr3_nt: TGCGCCAGCAGCCAAATTGGGGGCGAGCAGTTCTTC; cdr3_aa: CASSQIGGEQFF; cdr3_length: 12; j_call: TRBJ2-1; clone_size: NA; v_call: TRBV4-1; d_call: NA
cdr3_nt: TGTGCCAGCAGCTTAAATCCTTCAGGAGAGCAGTACTTC; cdr3_aa: CASSLNPSGEQYF; cdr3_length: 13; j_call: TRBJ2-7; clone_size: few; v_call: TRBV13; d_call: NA
cdr3_nt: TGTGCCAGCACCATACCGGGGAAAGGCTACACCTTC; cdr3_aa: CASTIPGKGYTF; cdr3_length: 12; j_call: TRBJ1-2; clone_size: NA; v_call: TRBV7-9; d_call: NA
cdr3_nt: TGTGCCAGCAGCCTACTGGACAGTTCTAATTCACCCCTCCACTTT; cdr3_aa: CASSLLDSSNSPLHF; cdr3_length: 15; j_call: TRBJ1-6; clone_size: NA; v_call: TRBV5-4; d_call: NA
cdr3_nt: TGCAGCGCCGGTCGGCAGGGGGGACTTACGCAGTATTTT; cdr3_aa: CSAGRQGGLTQYF; cdr3_length: 13; j_call: TRBJ2-3; clone_size: NA; v_call: TRBV29-1; d_call: NA
cdr3_nt: TGCGCCAGCAGCTCTGGGCGGCTAGCGGGAGGGGGGCCCTACAATGAGCAGTTCTTC; cdr3_aa: CASSSGRLAGGGPYNEQFF; cdr3_length: 19; j_call: TRBJ2-1; clone_size: NA; v_call: TRBV5-1; d_call: TRBD2
cdr3_nt: TGTGCCAGCAGACCCGATGGGGGGTCGGGGAGGGCCTCCTACGAGCAGTACTTC; cdr3_aa: CASRPDGGSGRASYEQYF; cdr3_length: 18; j_call: TRBJ2-7; clone_size: NA; v_call: TRBV7-8; d_call: TRBD2
cdr3_nt: TGTGCCAGCAGTGAAACGGTTAGCTCCTACGAGCAGTACTTC; cdr3_aa: CASSETVSSYEQYF; cdr3_length: 14; j_call: TRBJ2-7; clone_size: NA; v_call: TRBV6-1; d_call: NA
cdr3_nt: TGTGCCAGCAGTTTAAGGCCAGAAGATAATCAGCCCCAGCATTTT; cdr3_aa: CASSLRPEDNQPQHF; cdr3_length: 15; j_call: TRBJ1-5; clone_size: NA; v_call: TRBV28; d_call: NA
cdr3_nt: TGTGCCAGCAGTTTAGGAGGCGTTGGGGTTTACAATGAGCAGTTCTTC; cdr3_aa: CASSLGGVGVYNEQFF; cdr3_length: 16; j_call: TRBJ2-1; clone_size: NA; v_call: TRBV28; d_call: NA
cdr3_nt: TGTGCCAGCAGCTTCCGACTAGCGGGAGACAATGAGCAGTTCTTC; cdr3_aa: CASSFRLAGDNEQFF; cdr3_length: 15; j_call: TRBJ2-1; clone_size: NA; v_call: TRBV7-9; d_call: TRBD2
cdr3_nt: TGCGCCAGCAGCCTGGGGATCAGAAGCCACTATGGCTACACCTTC; cdr3_aa: CASSLGIRSHYGYTF; cdr3_length: 15; j_call: TRBJ1-2; clone_size: NA; v_call: TRBV4-1; d_call: NA
cdr3_nt: TGTGCCAGCAGCGTAGGACATGTAAGCTCCTACGAGCAGTACTTC; cdr3_aa: CASSVGHVSSYEQYF; cdr3_length: 15; j_call: TRBJ2-7; clone_size: NA; v_call: TRBV9; d_call: NA
cdr3_nt: TGTGCCAGTAGTGGGGACAGATTGAATGAGCAGTTCTTC; cdr3_aa: CASSGDRLNEQFF; cdr3_length: 13; j_call: TRBJ2-1; clone_size: NA; v_call: TRBV19; d_call: TRBD1
cdr3_nt: TGTGCCAGCAGCCCGACAGGGATCAATGAGCAGTTCTTC; cdr3_aa: CASSPTGINEQFF; cdr3_length: 13; j_call: TRBJ2-1; clone_size: NA; v_call: TRBV6-2/TRBV6-3; d_call: TRBD1
cdr3_nt: TGTGCCAGCAGCTCGGGGCCCCGAAGGGACGAGCAGTACTTC; cdr3_aa: CASSSGPRRDEQYF; cdr3_length: 14; j_call: TRBJ2-7; clone_size: NA; v_call: TRBV11-1; d_call: NA
cdr3_nt: TGCAGCGTTGACCGAGCAGGGGCCGGGAGTCTTACAGATACGCAGTATTTT; cdr3_aa: CSVDRAGAGSLTDTQYF; cdr3_length: 17; j_call: TRBJ2-3; clone_size: NA; v_call: TRBV29-1; d_call: NA
cdr3_nt: TGCGCCAGCAGCCAAGTCGGTCGCGGGGGGGCCGCGCAGTATTTT; cdr3_aa: CASSQVGRGGAAQYF; cdr3_length: 15; j_call: TRBJ2-3; clone_size: NA; v_call: TRBV4-1; d_call: TRBD2
cdr3_nt: TGTGCCAGCAGTTACTCATGGCAGCCGAACACTGAAGCTTTCTTT; cdr3_aa: CASSYSWQPNTEAFF; cdr3_length: 15; j_call: TRBJ1-1; clone_size: NA; v_call: TRBV6-6; d_call: NA
cdr3_nt: TGTGCCAGCAGCTCCAACGGAGGGACTGAAGCTTTCTTT; cdr3_aa: CASSSNGGTEAFF; cdr3_length: 13; j_call: TRBJ1-1; clone_size: NA; v_call: TRBV7-9; d_call: NA
cdr3_nt: TGTGCCAGCAGCCCGCCCCAAAACATTCAGTACTTC; cdr3_aa: CASSPPQNIQYF; cdr3_length: 12; j_call: TRBJ2-4; clone_size: NA; v_call: TRBV7-2; d_call: NA
cdr3_nt: TGTGCCAGCAGCGCCGTCTGGAATTCACCCCTCCACTTT; cdr3_aa: CASSAVWNSPLHF; cdr3_length: 13; j_call: TRBJ1-6; clone_size: NA; v_call: TRBV27; d_call: NA
cdr3_nt: TGTGCCAGCAGGGAACAGGGGATGAACACTGAAGCTTTCTTT; cdr3_aa: CASREQGMNTEAFF; cdr3_length: 14; j_call: TRBJ1-1; clone_size: NA; v_call: TRBV2; d_call: TRBD1
cdr3_nt: TGTGCCAGCAGCTTAGCGGGGCCACTGAACACTGAAGCTTTCTTT; cdr3_aa: CASSLAGPLNTEAFF; cdr3_length: 15; j_call: TRBJ1-1; clone_size: NA; v_call: TRBV7-2; d_call: NA
cdr3_nt: TGCGCCAGCAAGCTAAGGACTAGCGGGGCGAACACCGGGGAGCTGTTTTTT; cdr3_aa: CASKLRTSGANTGELFF; cdr3_length: 17; j_call: TRBJ2-2; clone_size: NA; v_call: TRBV5-1; d_call: TRBD2
cdr3_nt: TGTGCTAGTGGTTTGGTAGGGGGACAGGGGGAAAAACTGTTTTTT; cdr3_aa: CASGLVGGQGEKLFF; cdr3_length: 15; j_call: TRBJ1-4; clone_size: NA; v_call: TRBV12-5; d_call: TRBD1
cdr3_nt: TGCAGCGGCCTGGTTCAGGGGTATGAAGCTTTCTTT; cdr3_aa: CSGLVQGYEAFF; cdr3_length: 12; j_call: TRBJ1-1; clone_size: NA; v_call: TRBV29-1; d_call: NA
cdr3_nt: TGCGCCAGCAGCTTCGGGGGGAGCGGTAATGAAAAACTGTTTTTT; cdr3_aa: CASSFGGSGNEKLFF; cdr3_length: 15; j_call: TRBJ1-4; clone_size: NA; v_call: TRBV5-1; d_call: NA
cdr3_nt: TGTGCCAGCAGACCCCCGGGCCCAAGAAACACCATATATTTT; cdr3_aa: CASRPPGPRNTIYF; cdr3_length: 14; j_call: TRBJ1-3; clone_size: NA; v_call: TRBV6-5; d_call: NA
cdr3_nt: TGTGCCAGCAGCTTAGGCCGGGGGCCCGAGCAGTACTTC; cdr3_aa: CASSLGRGPEQYF; cdr3_length: 13; j_call: TRBJ2-7; clone_size: NA; v_call: TRBV7-8; d_call: NA
cdr3_nt: TGCGCCAGCAGGCCGCCCGGGGACGAGCAGTACTTC; cdr3_aa: CASRPPGDEQYF; cdr3_length: 12; j_call: TRBJ2-7; clone_size: NA; v_call: TRBV5-1; d_call: NA
cdr3_nt: TGTGCCAGCAGCCGAAGGTCGGTCCAGGGGGCAACCTACGAGCAGTACTTC; cdr3_aa: CASSRRSVQGATYEQYF; cdr3_length: 17; j_call: TRBJ2-7; clone_size: NA; v_call: TRBV6-6; d_call: TRBD1
cdr3_nt: TGTGCCAGCAGTGGGCTGGTGTGGGCCCCGAACACCGGGGAGCTGTTTTTT; cdr3_aa: CASSGLVWAPNTGELFF; cdr3_length: 17; j_call: TRBJ2-2; clone_size: NA; v_call: TRBV27; d_call: NA
cdr3_nt: TGTGCCAGCAGCAAGGACAGGGCAGGCACAGATACGCAGTATTTT; cdr3_aa: CASSKDRAGTDTQYF; cdr3_length: 15; j_call: TRBJ2-3; clone_size: NA; v_call: TRBV7-9; d_call: TRBD1